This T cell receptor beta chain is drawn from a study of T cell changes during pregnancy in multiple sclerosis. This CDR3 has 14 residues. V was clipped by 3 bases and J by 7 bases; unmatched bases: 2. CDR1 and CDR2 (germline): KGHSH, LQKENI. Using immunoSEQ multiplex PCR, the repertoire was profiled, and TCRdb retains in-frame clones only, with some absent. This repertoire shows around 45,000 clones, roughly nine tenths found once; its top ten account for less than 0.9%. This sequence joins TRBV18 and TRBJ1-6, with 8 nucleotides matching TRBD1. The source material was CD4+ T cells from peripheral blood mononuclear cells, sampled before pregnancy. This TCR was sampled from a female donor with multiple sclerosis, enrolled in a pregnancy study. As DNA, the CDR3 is TGTGCCAGCTCACCCGGGACAGGAAATTCACCCCTCCACTTT. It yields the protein CASSPGTGNSPLHF.